This T cell receptor (beta chain) was documented in a study of cytomegalovirus exposure and HLA in healthy donors. The PCR used 60 Vbeta and 13 Jbeta primers. The protocol was immunoSEQ multiplex PCR, while the TCRdb copy is restricted to in-frame clones and leaves out a portion. Among 210,000 or so clones listed, over 65% were seen once. Study conclusions and caveats: For most subjects, TCR beta sequences were reported to predict HLA-A and HLA-B alleles with accuracy. Researchers counted 180 or so TCR beta chains as cytomegalovirus-associated. Presence/absence analyses took donor sequencing depth as roughly uniform. Earlier analysis yielded a pattern in which most TCR beta V segments were productive about 90% or about 30% of the time.

This clone was picked up a small number of times. Its antigen is currently unknown. This CDR3 has 15 residues. The germline gives CDR1 MDHEN, CDR2 SYDVKM. The junction had 1 base not matched to a gene; V was cut back by 3 bases and J by 3 bases. V is TRBV28 and J is TRBJ2-2; 10 bases are shared with TRBD1. The clonotype comes from a woman aged 55 to 70 in good health and CMV-seropositive. What was sequenced was PBMCs. CDR3: CASSLDRGDTGELFF. CDR3 bases: TGTGCCAGCAGTTTGGACAGGGGGGACACCGGGGAGCTGTTTTTT. Full variable domain (missing parts from reference TRBV28 and TRBJ2-2): DVKVTQSSRYLVKRTGEKVFLECVQDMDHENMFWYRQDPGLGLRLIYFSYDVKMKEKGDIPEGYSVSREKKERFSLILESASTNQTSMYLCASSLDRGDTGELFFGEGSRLTVL.